This TCR beta chain was documented in a study of chemoradiotherapy in HPV16-positive cancers. The study, taken as a whole, reports: Non-HPV-specific T cells did not expand in tumors during treatment, whereas candidate HPV-specific clones and E7-related motifs did. Functional assays defining HPV-specific T cells used only a couple of HPV16-positive patients.

V lost 7 bases, J lost 2 bases, and 11 bases lay in between. The CDR3 runs 13 residues. Germline V gene lookup returns CDR1 LNHDA and CDR2 SQIVND (reference sequence). Assay: immunoSEQ multiplex PCR; the TCRdb copy retains only in-frame clones and omits some. The sample lists fewer than 25,000 clones; roughly 90% were seen once. To note about this clone: Its antigen is unidentified.

The starting material was blood, obtained from a patient who underwent chemoradiotherapy. The chain carries TRBV19 and TRBJ2-5; tentative D call: TRBD1 (5 bases). The sequence was collected from a human donor with HPV-associated anogenital cancer. The CDR3 nucleotides are TGTGCCAGTACCCCAAGGGGACAAGAGACCCAGTACTTC. Its protein is CASTPRGQETQYF.